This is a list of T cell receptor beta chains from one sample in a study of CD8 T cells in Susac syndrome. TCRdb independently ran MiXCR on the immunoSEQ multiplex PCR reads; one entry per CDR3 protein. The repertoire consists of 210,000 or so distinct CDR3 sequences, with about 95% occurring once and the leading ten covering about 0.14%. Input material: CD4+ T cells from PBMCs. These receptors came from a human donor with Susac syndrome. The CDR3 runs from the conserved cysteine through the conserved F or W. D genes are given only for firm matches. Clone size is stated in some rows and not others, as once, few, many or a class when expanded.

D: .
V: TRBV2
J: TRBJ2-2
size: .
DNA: TGTGCCAGCAGAACACAGGGCTTCGGGGAGCTGTTTTTT
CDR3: CASRTQGFGELFF

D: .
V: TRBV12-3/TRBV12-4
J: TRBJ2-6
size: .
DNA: TGTGCCAGCAGGTACTCTGGGGCCAACGTCCTGACTTTC
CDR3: CASRYSGANVLTF

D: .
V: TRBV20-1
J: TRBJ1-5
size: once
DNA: TGCAGTGCTAGAGGATCCGAAATTAGCAATCAGCCCCAGCATTTT
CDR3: CSARGSEISNQPQHF

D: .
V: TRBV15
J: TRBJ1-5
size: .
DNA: TGTGCCACCAGCAGAGATCCGAGTTGGCCCCAGCATTTT
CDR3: CATSRDPSWPQHF

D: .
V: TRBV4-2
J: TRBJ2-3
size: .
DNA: TGTGCCAGCAGCCAAGGACCCACAGATACGCAGTATTTT
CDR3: CASSQGPTDTQYF

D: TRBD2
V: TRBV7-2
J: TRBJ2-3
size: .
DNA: TGTGCCAGCAGCTTTCCGACTAGCGGGGCCAGCACAGATACGCAGTATTTT
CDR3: CASSFPTSGASTDTQYF

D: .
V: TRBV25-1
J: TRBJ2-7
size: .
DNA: TGTGCCAGCGATTCCGGGGCCTACGAGCAGTACTTC
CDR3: CASDSGAYEQYF

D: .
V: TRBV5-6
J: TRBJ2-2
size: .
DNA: TGTGCCAGCAGCTTGCTGGGGACTCCGAACACCGGGGAGCTGTTTTTT
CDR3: CASSLLGTPNTGELFF

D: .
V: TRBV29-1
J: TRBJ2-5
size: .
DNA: TGCAGCGTTGCAGAGGGGGGAGGAGAGACCCAGTACTTC
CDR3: CSVAEGGGETQYF

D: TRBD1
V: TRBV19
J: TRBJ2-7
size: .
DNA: TGTGCCAGTTCCGGGACAGGGCCCTACGAGCAGTACTTC
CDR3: CASSGTGPYEQYF

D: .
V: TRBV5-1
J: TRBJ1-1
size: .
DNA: TGCGCCAGCAGCAACAGCCCCCAGGGTCTGAACACTGAAGCTTTCTTT
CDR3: CASSNSPQGLNTEAFF

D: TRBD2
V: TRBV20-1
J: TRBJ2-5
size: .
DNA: TGCAGTGCTAGAGGTGTGGTAGCGGGGGGCGAAGAGACCCAGTACTTC
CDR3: CSARGVVAGGEETQYF

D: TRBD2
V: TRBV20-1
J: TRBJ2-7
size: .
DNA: TGCAGTGCTAGCGGACTAGCGCGACCAAACGAGCAGTACTTC
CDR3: CSASGLARPNEQYF

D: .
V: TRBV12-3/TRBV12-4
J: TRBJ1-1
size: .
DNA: TGTGCCAGCAGTTTAGTATTCAGGGAGAGCACTGAAGCTTTCTTT
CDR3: CASSLVFRESTEAFF

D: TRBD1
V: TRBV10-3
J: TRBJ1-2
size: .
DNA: TGTGCCATCAGCCGGACAGGGAATATGTGGGGCTACACCTTC
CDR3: CAISRTGNMWGYTF

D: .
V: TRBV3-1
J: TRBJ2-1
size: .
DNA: TGTGCCAGCAGCCAAGTTGCTCCCCCGAGGCAGTTCTTC
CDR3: CASSQVAPPRQFF

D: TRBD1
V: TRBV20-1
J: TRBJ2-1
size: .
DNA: TGCAGTGCTAGCCACCGGGACAGGGTCAATGAGCAGTTCTTC
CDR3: CSASHRDRVNEQFF

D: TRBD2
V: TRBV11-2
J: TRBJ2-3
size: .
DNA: TGTGCCAGCAGCTTGACTAGCGGGATGGTGAACACAGATACGCAGTATTTT
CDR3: CASSLTSGMVNTDTQYF

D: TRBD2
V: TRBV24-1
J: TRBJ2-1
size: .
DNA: TGTGCCACCAGAGGGGGACTAGACAATGAGCAGTTCTTC
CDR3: CATRGGLDNEQFF

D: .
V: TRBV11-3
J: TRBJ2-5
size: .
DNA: TGTGCCAGCAGCTTAAGGCAGGGCGAGCGAGAGACCCAGTACTTC
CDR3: CASSLRQGERETQYF

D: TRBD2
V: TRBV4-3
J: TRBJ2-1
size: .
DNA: TGCGCCAGCAGCCAAGACGGCCTACGGGAGGGTGAGCAGTTCTTC
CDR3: CASSQDGLREGEQFF

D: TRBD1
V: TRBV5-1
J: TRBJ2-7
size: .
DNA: TGCGCCAGCAGCTTGTCCCCTGGACAGGGGAGCTACGAGCAGTACTTC
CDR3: CASSLSPGQGSYEQYF

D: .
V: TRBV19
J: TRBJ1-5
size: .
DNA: TGTGCCAGTAGTCTTTGGGTAGGGCAGGGATACAATCAGCCCCAGCATTTT
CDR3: CASSLWVGQGYNQPQHF

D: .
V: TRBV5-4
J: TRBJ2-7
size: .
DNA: TGTGCCAGCAGCCTGACTAACCAGGTCGAGCAGTACTTC
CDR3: CASSLTNQVEQYF

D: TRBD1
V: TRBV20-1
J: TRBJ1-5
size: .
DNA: TGCAGTGCCGCAAAGACAGGGGATGGTCAGCCCCAGCATTTT
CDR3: CSAAKTGDGQPQHF

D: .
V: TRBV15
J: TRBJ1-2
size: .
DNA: TGTGCCACCAGCGACAATCCCCCCTATGGCTACACCTTC
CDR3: CATSDNPPYGYTF

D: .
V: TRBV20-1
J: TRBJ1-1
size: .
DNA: TGCAGTGCTAGAGATCCCCTGCAGGGGAACACTGAAGCTTTCTTT
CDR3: CSARDPLQGNTEAFF

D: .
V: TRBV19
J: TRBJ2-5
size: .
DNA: TGTGCCAGTAGTATAGTGTGGGGCCGAGAGACCCAGTACTTC
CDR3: CASSIVWGRETQYF

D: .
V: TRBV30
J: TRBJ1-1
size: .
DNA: TGTGCCTGGAGTCCCCGCCTCGGACAAGGGAACACTGAAGCTTTCTTT
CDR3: CAWSPRLGQGNTEAFF

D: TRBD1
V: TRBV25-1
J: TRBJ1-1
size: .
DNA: TGTGCCAGCAGTGGTACAGGGGAGACTGAAGCTTTCTTT
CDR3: CASSGTGETEAFF

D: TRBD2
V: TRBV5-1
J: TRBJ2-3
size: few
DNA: TGCGCCAGCAGCTTGACTAGCGGGGTTGTGGATACGCAGTATTTT
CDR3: CASSLTSGVVDTQYF

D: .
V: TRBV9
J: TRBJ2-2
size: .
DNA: TGTGCCAGCAGGGGCCTCGGGGGTCCCGGGGAGCTGTTTTTT
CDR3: CASRGLGGPGELFF

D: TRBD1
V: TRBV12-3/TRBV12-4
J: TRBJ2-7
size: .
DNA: TGTGCCAGCAGTCTTAATCGCCCCGGGACAGGGGTTTGGTACTTC
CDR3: CASSLNRPGTGVWYF

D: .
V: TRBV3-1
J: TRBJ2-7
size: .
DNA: TGTGCCAGCAGCCGAGGTAGCAACCAATACGAGCAGTACTTC
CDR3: CASSRGSNQYEQYF

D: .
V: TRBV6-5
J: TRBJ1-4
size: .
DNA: TGTGCCAGCAGTTACTCCAGGCAGAATGAAAAACTGTTTTTT
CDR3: CASSYSRQNEKLFF

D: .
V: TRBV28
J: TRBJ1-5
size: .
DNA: TGTGCCAGCAGTTTAACAAATCAGCCCCAGCATTTT
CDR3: CASSLTNQPQHF

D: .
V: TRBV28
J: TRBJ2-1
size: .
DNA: TGTGCCAGCAGTTGGCGGGCCCTCTACAATGAGCAGTTCTTC
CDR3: CASSWRALYNEQFF

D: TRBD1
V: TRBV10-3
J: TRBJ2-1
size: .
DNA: TGTGCCATCAGCTTAGGGACAGGGTACAATGAGCAGTTCTTC
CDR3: CAISLGTGYNEQFF

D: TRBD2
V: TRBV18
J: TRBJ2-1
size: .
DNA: TGTGCCAGCTCATCCCTAGCGGGGGACTACAATGAGCAGTTCTTC
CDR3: CASSSLAGDYNEQFF

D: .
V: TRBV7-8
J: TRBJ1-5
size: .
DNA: TGTGCCAGCAGCTCCGCTGGACGTCTCAATCAGCCCCAGCATTTT
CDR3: CASSSAGRLNQPQHF

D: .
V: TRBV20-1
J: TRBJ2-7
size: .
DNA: TGCAGTGCTAGAGATGTGGTACGGCAGGAGCAGTACTTC
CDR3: CSARDVVRQEQYF

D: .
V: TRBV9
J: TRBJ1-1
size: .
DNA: TGTGCCAGCAGCGTTGACTCGAACACTGAAGCTTTCTTT
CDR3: CASSVDSNTEAFF

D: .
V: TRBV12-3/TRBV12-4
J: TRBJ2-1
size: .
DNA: TGTGCCAGCAGTTTGCAAGTGTCCAATGAGCAGTTCTTC
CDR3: CASSLQVSNEQFF

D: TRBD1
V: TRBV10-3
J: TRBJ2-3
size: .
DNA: TGTGCCATCAGAGAGACAGGGGGCACAGATACGCAGTATTTT
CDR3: CAIRETGGTDTQYF

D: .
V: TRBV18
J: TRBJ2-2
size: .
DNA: TGTGCCAGCTCACGTGAGGGGTCCACCGGGGAGCTGTTTTTT
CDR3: CASSREGSTGELFF

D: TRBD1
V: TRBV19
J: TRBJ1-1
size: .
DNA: TGTGCCAGTAGTATCCGGAGGACAGGGGCGACTGAAGCTTTCTTT
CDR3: CASSIRRTGATEAFF